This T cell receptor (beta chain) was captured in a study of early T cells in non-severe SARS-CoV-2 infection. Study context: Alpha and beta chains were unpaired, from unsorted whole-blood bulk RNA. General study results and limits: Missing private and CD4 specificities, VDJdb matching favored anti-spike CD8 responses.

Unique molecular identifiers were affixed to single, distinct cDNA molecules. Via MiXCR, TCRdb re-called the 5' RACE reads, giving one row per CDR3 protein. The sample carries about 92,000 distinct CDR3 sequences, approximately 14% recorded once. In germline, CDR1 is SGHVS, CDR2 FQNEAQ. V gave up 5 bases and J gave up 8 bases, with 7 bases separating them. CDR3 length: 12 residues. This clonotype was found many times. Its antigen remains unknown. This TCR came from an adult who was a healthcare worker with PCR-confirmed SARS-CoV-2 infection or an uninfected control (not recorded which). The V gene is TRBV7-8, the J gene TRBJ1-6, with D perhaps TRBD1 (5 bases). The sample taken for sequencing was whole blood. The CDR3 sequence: CASSPGDSPLHF. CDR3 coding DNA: TGTGCCAGCAGCCCGGGGGATTCACCCCTCCACTTT.